This TCR beta chain was retrieved from a study of CD8 T cells in ankylosing spondylitis. A remark on this clonotype: Its antigen remains unidentified.

Study-wide results and limits: Some motif variants had been reported before (in reactive arthritis synovial fluid and blood).

As the method for making TCR beta libraries, quantitative 5'-RACE with molecular barcodes was used. MiXCR, run by TCRdb on the 5' RACE reads, gives a single entry per CDR3 protein. The sample has 300,000 to 350,000 distinct CDR3 sequences; approximately 14% are singletons. Germline V gives CDR1 GTSNPN, CDR2 SVGIG (reference sequence). Trimming cost V 4 bases and J 6 bases, with 15 bases left between them. The CDR3 consists of 14 residues. The receptor was isolated from a male donor with ankylosing spondylitis or in good health (not recorded which). The sample taken for sequencing was blood, either unsorted or a sorted T cell fraction (not recorded which). The gene calls are TRBV30 and TRBJ2-2, with D perhaps matching TRBD2 (6 bases). The CDR3 loop reads CAWMARGWAGELFF. Written as DNA, the CDR3 is TGTGCCTGGATGGCGCGGGGCTGGGCCGGGGAGCTGTTTTTT.